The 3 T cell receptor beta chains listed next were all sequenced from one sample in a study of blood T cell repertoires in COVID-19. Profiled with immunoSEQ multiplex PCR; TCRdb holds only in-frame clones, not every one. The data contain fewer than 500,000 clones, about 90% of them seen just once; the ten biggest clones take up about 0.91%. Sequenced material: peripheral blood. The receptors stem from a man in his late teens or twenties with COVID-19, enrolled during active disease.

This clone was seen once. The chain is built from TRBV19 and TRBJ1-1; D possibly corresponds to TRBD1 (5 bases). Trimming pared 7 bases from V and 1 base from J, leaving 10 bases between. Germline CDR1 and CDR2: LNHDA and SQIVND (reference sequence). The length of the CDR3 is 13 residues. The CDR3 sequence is CASTGTSNTEAFF. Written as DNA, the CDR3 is TGTGCCAGTACCGGGACTTCGAACACTGAAGCTTTCTTT.

This CDR3 is CASSQVGGASLSSPLHF. The CDR3 region has the DNA TGCGCCAGCAGTCAAGTAGGGGGCGCAAGTTTGAGTTCACCCCTCCACTTT. This chain uses TRBV23-1 with TRBJ1-6; 7 positions match TRBD1. TRBV23-1 is given ORF status, its function remaining uncertain. The CDR3 spans 17 residues. V gave up 2 bases and J gave up 9 bases; unmatched junction bases: 13.

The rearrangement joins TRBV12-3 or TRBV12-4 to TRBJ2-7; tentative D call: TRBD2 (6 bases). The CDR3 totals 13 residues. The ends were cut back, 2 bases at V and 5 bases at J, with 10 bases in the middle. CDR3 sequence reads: CASSLRGGDEQYF. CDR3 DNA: TGTGCCAGCAGTTTAAGGGGAGGAGACGAGCAGTACTTC.